These 2 T cell receptor beta chains came from one sample sequenced in a study of blood T cell repertoires in COVID-19. Profiling relied on immunoSEQ multiplex PCR, and the TCRdb table lists in-frame clones only, not all of them. The data contain about 95,000 clones, around 87% of them seen just once; the ten biggest clones take up approximately 18%. Sequenced sample: peripheral blood. These receptors all come from a human donor in a cohort sampled during active COVID-19.

There are a few counts of this clone. This chain connects TRBV5-4 to TRBJ1-4; 7 nucleotides agree with TRBD1. Germline loops: CDR1 SGHNT, CDR2 YYREEE (reference sequence). After removal of 4 bases from V and 4 bases from J, the junction contained 4 bases not matched to a gene. This CDR3 has 14 amino acids. The CDR3 DNA sequence: TGTGCCAGCAGCCGACAGGGAAGTAATGAAAAACTGTTTTTT. It specifies CASSRQGSNEKLFF. Complete variable domain (other parts from reference TRBV5-4 and TRBJ1-4): ETGVTQSPTHLIKTRGQQVTLRCSSQSGHNTVSWYQQALGQGPQFIFQYYREEENGRGNFPPRFSGLQFPNYSSELNVNALELDDSALYLCASSRQGSNEKLFFGSGTQLSVL.

A single count supports this clone. The chain recombines TRBV6-2 or TRBV6-3 with TRBJ2-2; maybe TRBD2 (6 bases). The CDR3 has 20 residues. V lost 2 bases to trimming and J lost 4 bases, with 26 bases between them. The V gene's germline CDR1 is MNHEY and CDR2 SVGEGT. The CDR3 coding sequence is TGTGCCAGCAGTTACATTCGAACGTCTCGGGGCGCGGGAAGCACCGGGGAGCTGTTTTTT. It specifies CASSYIRTSRGAGSTGELFF.